This T cell receptor beta chain was profiled in a study of cytomegalovirus exposure and HLA in healthy donors (dated by TCRdb to the late 2010s). Notes on the research overall: According to an earlier analysis of a few hundred of the donors, some 170 million T cells yielded over 90 million unique TCR beta sequences and about 280 Gb of sequence data. Approximately 310 gigabases of sequencing data and around 87 million unique TCR sequences were included in an early release covering several hundred HLA-typed donors. Of the approximately 400 genotyped donors, about 80% fell in the genetic ancestry cluster associated with self-reported Caucasian donors. The study aimed to test whether cataloging public T cell receptors could reveal signatures of past pathogen exposure. The study used immunosequencing to profile the T cell repertoires of several hundred subjects and linked those repertoires to cytomegalovirus serostatus. A separate validation cohort of roughly 130 different subjects was used in addition to the approximately 670-subject first cohort. High-throughput TCR immunosequencing, statistical association of individual TCRs with disease status, and machine learning were combined to predict cytomegalovirus infection status. A later analysis re-examined previously published TCR beta repertoires from around 670 donors and added high-resolution HLA genotyping to investigate patterns of TCR occurrence. Rather than drawing on any new phenotypic data, the later analysis identified candidate immune exposures from TCR beta sequences and the way those sequences occurred across donors. An earlier analysis of about 600 of the donors used high-throughput TCR beta sequencing to judge whether each TCR beta V gene segment behaved as functional or pseudogenic. Donor age, sex, ethnicity and CMV serostatus were compiled together with the repertoire data. A later genetic analysis used genome-wide SNP genotypes for about 60% of the 666 donors, treating that subset as a discovery cohort. Every discovery cohort repertoire had been produced on one sequencing platform. HLA typing covered class I and class II loci at four-digit resolution. Typing coverage differed by locus: A, B, C, DRB1 and DQB1 were typed in roughly 620-640 donors, DQA1 in 500 to 550, DPA1 in over 600, and DPB1 in 400 to 490. Roughly five DR-DQ haplotypes were handled as single units for association and clustering, since linkage in the cohort was strong. Among over 350 genotyped donors of the cohort, an average of roughly 240,000 unique TCR beta nucleotide sequences were sequenced per donor, about a sixth of them non-productive.

A remark on this clone: The antigen it recognizes is unknown. The junction does not match germline at one end; this may be a read error.

General study outcomes and caveats: Broadly in line with IMGT annotations, most TCR beta V segments showed up in productive rearrangements about 87% or about 30% of the time in an earlier analysis of some 590 of the donors. Some IMGT-functional V segments, including TRBV6-2 and TRBV6-3, could not be distinguished by the 87-base-pair reads and were therefore excluded. The cohort was sequenced for TCR beta chains only, and without alpha or paired-chain data the features that could be detected were limited. A cluster of highly shared sequence variants was judged likely to represent a technical artifact of the sequencing pipeline. The classifier was reported to diagnose cytomegalovirus status with high specificity and sensitivity in both the original and validation cohorts. Because HLA typing was missing for some donors at each locus, association tests included only the typed subset. Three of the identified cytomegalovirus-associated TCR beta chains were confirmed in vitro to be specific for cytomegalovirus antigens. Linkage disequilibrium might explain the correlated functional status among segregating V segments, but an unknown experimental factor could not be ruled out. At a false discovery rate of 0.05, a later analysis linked about 16,000 TCR beta sequences to specific HLA alleles. Most TCR sequences were observed very rarely across donors, whereas some public TCRs were present in many individuals. Because counts were too low, seventeen rarely observed V segments, including chromosome 9 orphons, were excluded from the earlier analysis of a few hundred of the donors. The authors suggested that the approach could potentially be generalized to other disease states and immunological phenotypes. When HLA alleles, especially DR and DQ, strongly co-occurred, attributing TCR associations to individual alleles was difficult. According to a later analysis, TCR association rates differed among HLA loci, with DRB1 alleles showing the most associated TCRs and HLA-C alleles showing the fewest. In a later analysis, HLA-associated TCR beta chains were found to be more clonally expanded and to have lower generation probabilities than equally common non-associated chains. In a later genetic analysis, a missense DCLRE1C variant was associated with V-gene and J-gene trimming of TCR beta chains, and the association was replicated in an independent cohort. A later genetic analysis reported fewer N-insertions in productive TCRs among donors in an Asian-associated ancestry cluster than the roughly 640-donor mean. In a later analysis, several top co-occurrence clusters were reported to appear linked to parvovirus B19, influenza, CMV and Epstein-Barr virus. For the cohort, immune exposure information was limited to CMV serostatus. In the study, 164 TCR beta chains were listed as associated with cytomegalovirus. Roughly uniform sequencing depth across donors was assumed in presence/absence analyses, although this assumption may not hold. A further reported finding was that TCR beta sequences accurately predicted the HLA-A and HLA-B alleles for most subjects in the first cohort. Most CMV-associated TCR beta chains appeared to be HLA-restricted in a later analysis, and the HLA associations seemed to be driven largely by CMV exposure.

The cohort comprised some 700 healthy bone marrow donors. All cohort members were sampled while nominally healthy, although unrecorded immune exposures were likely present. The donor tested CMV seronegative and was one of the 352 seronegative cohort members. A peripheral blood sample was provided by each donor, and peripheral blood mononuclear cells were used for TCR beta sequencing. The Qiagen DNeasy Blood Extraction Kit was used to extract genomic DNA from the blood cell samples. Spanning cysteine to phenylalanine, the CDR3 consists of 15 amino acids. Of all the DNA, just the CDR3 is kept, 45 bases in frame from base 1. CDR1 is given as SEHNR and CDR2 as FQNEAQ, both from the germline V gene (reference sequence). The library came from the immunoSEQ multiplex PCR assay. For the multiplex PCR, a mixture combining 60 forward primers for TCR Vbeta segments and 13 reverse primers for TCR Jbeta segments was used. The CDR3 region of rearranged TCR beta genes was amplified from genomic DNA with a multiplex PCR assay. On the Illumina HiSeq System, the amplified TCR beta libraries were sequenced as 87-base-pair reads. The study's processing was this. In a later analysis, around 80 million unique TCR beta chains were counted across the roughly 670 repertoires, and around 11 million of these chains were shared by at least two donors. Raw reads were error-corrected and collapsed into unique sequences by a nearest-neighbor algorithm in which closely related sequences were merged to remove PCR and sequencing errors. CDR3 sequences were aligned to IMGT reference sequences to assign V, D and J gene segments. For a sequence to be retained, at least a six-nucleotide match to both a V gene segment and a J gene segment was required. A rearrangement was called productive if the CDR3 had no stop codons and remained in frame with V and J, and every other rearrangement was called non-productive. CDR3 was defined according to IMGT convention as the region running from the second conserved V-encoded cysteine to the conserved J-encoded phenylalanine. Sequences without an unambiguous match to a single V gene segment were excluded from the earlier analysis of a few hundred of the donors. In an earlier analysis of more than 500 of the donors, a V segment was called functional when productive rearrangements were above 56.7%, and segregating when the standard deviation between donors exceeded 5%. To diagnose cytomegalovirus status from the catalog of TCR beta chain sequences, a statistical classification framework was built. In a later analysis, V and J genes were assigned by comparing TCR nucleotide sequences against IMGT/GENE-DB human TR gene sequences. The TCRdist pipeline was used in a later analysis to assign CDR3 sequences and most-parsimonious VDJ recombination scenarios. A later analysis defined each TCR beta chain by its CDR3 amino acid sequence plus V-gene family, and excluded reads lacking a unique V-gene family. To address suspected cross-contamination and a sequencing artifact, a later analysis removed some 620 highly shared, low-generation-probability nucleotide sequences. For each public chain, a later analysis derived a clonal expansion index from normalized ranks of inferred template counts within each repertoire. A later analysis computed generation probabilities with a VDJ recombination model fitted to out-of-frame rearrangements, and checked the results against IGoR. In a later analysis, hypergeometric tests were used to score TCR-TCR, TCR-HLA and TCR-CMV co-occurrence, with a repertoire-size bias correction applied to TCR pairs. In a later analysis, false discovery rates were estimated by permuting HLA or CMV assignments 20 times. In a later analysis, co-occurring TCRs were grouped with DBSCAN, and TCRdist sequence similarity was added when clustering was performed within HLA-allele-positive subsets. Repertoires with fewer than 30,000 or more than 120,000 public chains, plus five repertoires with anomalous nucleotide sharing, were excluded from co-occurrence clustering. TCRdb retrieved this table from immuneACCESS and kept in-frame rearrangements only. Not all clones are present; in checked studies, unresolved V genes account for under half, and no reason is known for the remainder. From that table come the V and J calls and clone size; the DNA was used to work out D and trimming. Counted in this sample were approximately 54,000 clones; less than 85% of them appeared once. Of the sample, less than 4% falls within the top ten clones.

This TCR derives from a woman younger than 30 in good health and CMV-seronegative. The V gene is TRBV7-9 and the J gene is TRBJ1-2, with no confident D gene call. Source material: PBMCs. The CDR3 sequence is CSSSLGRGRDYGYTF. The nucleotide sequence reads TGTTCCAGCAGCTTAGGGCGGGGTCGGGACTATGGCTACACCTTC.